The sequence of this T cell receptor beta chain was determined in a study of T cells expressing NK-cell markers. Study-level background: Each TCR beta repertoire originated in sorted T cells that were CD3+CD56+NKG2C+, CD3+CD56+NKG2C- or CD3+CD56-NKG2C+. General observations from the study: There were a few donors in whom these clonotypes also led the CD3+CD56-NKG2C+ fraction. In five to seven donors, dominant CD3+CD56+NKG2C+ clonotypes ranked among the top 10 CD8+ clonotypes.

Germline lookup yields CDR1 SGHTA and CDR2 FQGNSA. The CDR3 is 17 residues long. On this clonotype: Its antigen is still unknown.

UMIs were included in TCR beta cDNA generated by 5'RACE template switching. From the 5' RACE reads, TCRdb lists one entry per CDR3 protein and no DNA. The table for this sample gives roughly 350,000 distinct CDR3 sequences. The material sequenced was blood T cells: a sorted CD56 or NKG2C T cell subset, CD4+ or CD8+ T cells, or bulk PBMC T cells (not recorded which). The chain recombines TRBV7-2 with TRBJ1-3; TCRdb's D gene call, TRBD1, goes unchecked for lack of DNA. The sequence was obtained from a man aged 18-75 years in good health. Here the CDR3 reads CASSRTGGGPSGNTIYF.